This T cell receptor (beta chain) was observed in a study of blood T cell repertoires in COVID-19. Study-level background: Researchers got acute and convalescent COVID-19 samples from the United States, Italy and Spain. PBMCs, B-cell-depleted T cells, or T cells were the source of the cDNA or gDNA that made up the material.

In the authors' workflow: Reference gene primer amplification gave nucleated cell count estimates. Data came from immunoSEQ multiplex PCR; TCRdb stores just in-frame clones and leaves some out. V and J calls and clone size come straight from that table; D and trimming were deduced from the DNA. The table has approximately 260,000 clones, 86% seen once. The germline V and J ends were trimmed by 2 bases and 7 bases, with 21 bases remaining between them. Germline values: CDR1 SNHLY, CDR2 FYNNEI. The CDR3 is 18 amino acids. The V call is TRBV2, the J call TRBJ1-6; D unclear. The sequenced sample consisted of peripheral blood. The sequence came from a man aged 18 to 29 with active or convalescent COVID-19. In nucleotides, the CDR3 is TGTGCCAGCAGTGAACGACCCACGGGAGGAGGGTTGAATTCACCCCTCCACTTT. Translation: CASSERPTGGGLNSPLHF.